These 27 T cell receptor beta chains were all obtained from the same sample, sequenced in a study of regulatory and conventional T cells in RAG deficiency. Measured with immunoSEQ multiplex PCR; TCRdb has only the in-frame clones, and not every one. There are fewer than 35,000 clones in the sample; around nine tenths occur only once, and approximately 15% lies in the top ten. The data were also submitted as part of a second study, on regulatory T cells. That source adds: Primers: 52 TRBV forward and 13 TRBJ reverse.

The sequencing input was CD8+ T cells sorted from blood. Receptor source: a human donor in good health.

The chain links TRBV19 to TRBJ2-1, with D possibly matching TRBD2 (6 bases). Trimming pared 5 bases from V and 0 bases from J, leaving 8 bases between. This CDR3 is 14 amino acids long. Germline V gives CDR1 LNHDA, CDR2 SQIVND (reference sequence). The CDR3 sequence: CASSLGSSYNEQFF. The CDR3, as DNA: TGTGCCAGTAGTCTCGGGAGCTCCTACAATGAGCAGTTCTTC. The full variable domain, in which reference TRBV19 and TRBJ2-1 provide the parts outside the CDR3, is DGGITQSPKYLFRKEGQNVTLSCEQNLNHDAMYWYRQDPGQGLRLIYYSQIVNDFQKGDIAEGYSVSREKKESFPLTVTSAQKNPTAFYLCASSLGSSYNEQFFGPGTRLTVL.

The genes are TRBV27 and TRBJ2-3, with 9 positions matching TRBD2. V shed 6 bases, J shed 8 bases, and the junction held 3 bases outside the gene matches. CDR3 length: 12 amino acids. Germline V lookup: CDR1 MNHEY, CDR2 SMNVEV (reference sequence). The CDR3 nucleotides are TGTGCCAGCAGGCTAGCGGGATCTACGCAGTATTTT. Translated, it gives CASRLAGSTQYF.

The CDR3 nucleotides read TGTGCCAGCACCTTGCTGGCGGGGGACAACAATGAGCAGTTCTTC. Its protein product is CASTLLAGDNNEQFF. The chain couples TRBV2 to TRBJ2-1; the D gene is possibly TRBD2 (7 bases). Deletions cut 7 bases from V and 5 bases from J, with 18 bases between. Germline V gives CDR1 SNHLY, CDR2 FYNNEI. CDR3 length equals 15 residues.

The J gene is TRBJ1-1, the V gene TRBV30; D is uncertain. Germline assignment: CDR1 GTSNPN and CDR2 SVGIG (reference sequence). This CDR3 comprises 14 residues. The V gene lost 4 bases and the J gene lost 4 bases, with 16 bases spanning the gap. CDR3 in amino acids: CAWTGVIRGTEAFF. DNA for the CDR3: TGTGCCTGGACTGGGGTTATACGGGGCACTGAAGCTTTCTTT.

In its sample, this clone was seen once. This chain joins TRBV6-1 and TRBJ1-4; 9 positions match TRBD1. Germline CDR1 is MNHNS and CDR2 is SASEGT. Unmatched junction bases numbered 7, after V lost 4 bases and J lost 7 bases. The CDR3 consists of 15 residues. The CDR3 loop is CASSAAGTGREKLFF. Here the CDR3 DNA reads TGTGCCAGCAGTGCCGCCGGGACAGGGCGTGAAAAACTGTTTTTT.

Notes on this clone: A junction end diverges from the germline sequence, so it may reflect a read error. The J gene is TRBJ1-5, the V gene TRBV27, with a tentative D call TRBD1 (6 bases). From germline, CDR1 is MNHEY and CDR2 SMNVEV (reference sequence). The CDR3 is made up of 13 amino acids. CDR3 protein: CASSPGGNQPQHF. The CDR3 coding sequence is TGTGCCAGCAGTCCGGGGGGCAACCAGCCCCAGCATTTT.

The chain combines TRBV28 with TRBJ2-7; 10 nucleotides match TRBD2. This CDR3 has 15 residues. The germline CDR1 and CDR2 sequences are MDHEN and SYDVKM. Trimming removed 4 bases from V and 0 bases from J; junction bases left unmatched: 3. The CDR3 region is CASSSPSGSSYEQYF. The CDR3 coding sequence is TGTGCCAGCAGTTCTCCTAGCGGGAGCTCCTACGAGCAGTACTTC.

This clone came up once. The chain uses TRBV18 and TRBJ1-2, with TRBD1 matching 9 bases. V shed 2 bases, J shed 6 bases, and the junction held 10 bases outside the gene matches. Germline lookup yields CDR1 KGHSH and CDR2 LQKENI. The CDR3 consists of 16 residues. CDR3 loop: CASSPIEGQGVDGYTF. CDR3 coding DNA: TGTGCCAGCTCACCAATAGAGGGACAGGGCGTAGATGGCTACACCTTC.

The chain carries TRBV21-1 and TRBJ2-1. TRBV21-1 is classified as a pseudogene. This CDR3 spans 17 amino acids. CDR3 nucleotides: TGTGCCAGCAGGCCACAAGAAGAGTGGAAGAAATACAATGAGCAGTTCTTC. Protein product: CASRPQEEWKKYNEQFF.

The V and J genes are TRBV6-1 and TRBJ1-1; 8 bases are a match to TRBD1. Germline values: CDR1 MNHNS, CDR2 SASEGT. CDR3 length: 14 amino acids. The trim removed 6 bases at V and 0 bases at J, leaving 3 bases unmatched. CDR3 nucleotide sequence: TGTGCCAGCAGAGGGACAGGTCTGAACACTGAAGCTTTCTTT. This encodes CASRGTGLNTEAFF.

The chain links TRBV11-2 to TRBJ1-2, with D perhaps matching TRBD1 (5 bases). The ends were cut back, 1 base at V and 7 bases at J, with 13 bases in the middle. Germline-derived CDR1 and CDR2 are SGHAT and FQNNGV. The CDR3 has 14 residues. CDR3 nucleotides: TGTGCCAGCAGCTTAGCAGGGTCATCAAGTGGCTACACCTTC. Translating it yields CASSLAGSSSGYTF. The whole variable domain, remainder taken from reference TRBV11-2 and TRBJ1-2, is EAGVAQSPRYKIIEKRQSVAFWCNPISGHATLYWYQQILGQGPKLLIQFQNNGVVDDSQLPKDRFSAERLKGVDSTLKIQPAKLEDSAVYLCASSLAGSSSGYTFGSGTRLTVV.

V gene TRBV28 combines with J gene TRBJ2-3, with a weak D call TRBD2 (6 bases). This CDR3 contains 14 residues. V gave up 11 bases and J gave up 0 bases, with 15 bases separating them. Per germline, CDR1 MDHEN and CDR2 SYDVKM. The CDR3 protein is CASKGGASTDTQYF. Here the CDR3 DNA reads TGTGCCTCAAAAGGAGGGGCAAGCACAGATACGCAGTATTTT.

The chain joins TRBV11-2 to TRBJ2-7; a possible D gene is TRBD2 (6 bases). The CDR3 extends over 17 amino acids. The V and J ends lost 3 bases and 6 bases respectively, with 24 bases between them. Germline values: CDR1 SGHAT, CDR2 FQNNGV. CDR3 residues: CASSFSSAGSQWGEQYF. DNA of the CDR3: TGTGCCAGCAGCTTCTCCTCGGCGGGGTCGCAGTGGGGCGAGCAGTACTTC.

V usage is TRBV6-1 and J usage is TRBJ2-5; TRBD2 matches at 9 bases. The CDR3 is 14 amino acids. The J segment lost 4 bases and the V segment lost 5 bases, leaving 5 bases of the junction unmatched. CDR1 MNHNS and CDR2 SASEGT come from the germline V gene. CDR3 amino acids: CASSLAGSLETQYF. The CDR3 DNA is TGTGCCAGCAGTCTAGCGGGGAGCCTAGAGACCCAGTACTTC.

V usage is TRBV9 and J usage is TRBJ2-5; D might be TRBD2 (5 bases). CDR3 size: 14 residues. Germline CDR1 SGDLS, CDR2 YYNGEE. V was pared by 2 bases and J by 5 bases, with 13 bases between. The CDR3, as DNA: TGTGCCAGCAGCGTCGACGGGATCGGGGAGACCCAGTACTTC. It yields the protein CASSVDGIGETQYF.

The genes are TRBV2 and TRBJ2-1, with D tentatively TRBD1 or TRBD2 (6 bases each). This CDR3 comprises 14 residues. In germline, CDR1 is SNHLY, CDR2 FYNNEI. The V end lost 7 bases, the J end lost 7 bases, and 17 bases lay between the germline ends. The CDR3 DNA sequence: TGTGCCAGCACTTTCAACCTAGGGGGGAATGAGCAGTTCTTC. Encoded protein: CASTFNLGGNEQFF.

The CDR3 coding sequence is TGTGCCAGCAGCCCCCAAGAGAGAGACAGTGTCTTGATGGATACGCAGTATTTT. It codes for CASSPQERDSVLMDTQYF. This chain joins TRBV13 and TRBJ2-3, with a weak D call TRBD1 (5 bases). CDR1 is PRHDT, CDR2 FYEKMQ, per germline (reference sequence). The CDR3 is 18 amino acids. The V end was cut by 5 bases, the J end by 6 bases, with 27 bases between. The full variable domain, its missing parts supplied by reference TRBV13 and TRBJ2-3, is AAGVIQSPRHLIKEKRETATLKCYPIPRHDTVYWYQQGPGQDPQFLISFYEKMQSDKGSIPDRFSAQQFSDYHSELNMSSLELGDSALYFCASSPQERDSVLMDTQYFGPGTRLTVL.

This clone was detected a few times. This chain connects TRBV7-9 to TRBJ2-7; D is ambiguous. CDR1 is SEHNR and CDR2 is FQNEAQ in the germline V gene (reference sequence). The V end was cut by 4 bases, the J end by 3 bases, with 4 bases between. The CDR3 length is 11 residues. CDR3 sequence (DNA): TGTGCCAGCAGCTCCTACTACGAGCAGTACTTC. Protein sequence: CASSSYYEQYF.

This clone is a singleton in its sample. This CDR3 reads CASRAGQGTGELFF. The CDR3 bases are TGTGCCAGCAGAGCGGGACAGGGGACCGGGGAGCTGTTTTTT. The V gene is TRBV6-1, the J gene TRBJ2-2; TRBD1 matches 10 bases. Germline CDR1 reads MNHNS; CDR2 reads SASEGT. The CDR3 is made up of 14 amino acids. The ends lost 6 bases at V and 5 bases at J; junction bases unmatched: 3.

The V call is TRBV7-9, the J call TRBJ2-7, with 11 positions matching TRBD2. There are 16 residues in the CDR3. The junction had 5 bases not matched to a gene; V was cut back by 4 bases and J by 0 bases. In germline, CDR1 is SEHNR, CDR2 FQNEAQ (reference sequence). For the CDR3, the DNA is TGTGCCAGCAGCTCCGGGACTAGCGGTAGCTCCTACGAGCAGTACTTC. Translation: CASSSGTSGSSYEQYF.

The CDR3 DNA reads TGTGCCAGCAGATGGGGCCCCGGCGCGGACAGTGAAGCTTTCTTT. Its translation: CASRWGPGADSEAFF. This sequence joins TRBV5-6 and TRBJ1-1; tentative D call: TRBD1 (6 bases). From germline, CDR1 is SGHDT and CDR2 YYEEEE. The CDR3 is 15 amino acids. Trimming left V 5 bases short and J 7 bases short, with 21 bases between. The whole variable domain, filled in from reference TRBV5-6 and TRBJ1-1, reads DAGVTQSPTHLIKTRGQQVTLRCSPKSGHDTVSWYQQALGQGPQFIFQYYEEEERQRGNFPDRFSGHQFPNYSSELNVNALLLGDSALYLCASRWGPGADSEAFFGQGTRLTVV.

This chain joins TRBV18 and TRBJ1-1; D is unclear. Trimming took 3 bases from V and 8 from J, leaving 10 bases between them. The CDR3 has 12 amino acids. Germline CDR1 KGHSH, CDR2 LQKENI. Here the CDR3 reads CASSPPTREAFF. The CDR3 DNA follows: TGTGCCAGCTCACCGCCCACTAGGGAAGCTTTCTTT.

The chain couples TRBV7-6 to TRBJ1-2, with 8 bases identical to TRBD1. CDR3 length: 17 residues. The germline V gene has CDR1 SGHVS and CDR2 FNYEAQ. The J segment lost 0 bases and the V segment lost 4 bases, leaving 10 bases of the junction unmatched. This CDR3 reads CASSSRLGQGANYGYTF. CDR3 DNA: TGTGCCAGCAGCTCCCGCCTCGGACAGGGAGCTAACTATGGCTACACCTTC.

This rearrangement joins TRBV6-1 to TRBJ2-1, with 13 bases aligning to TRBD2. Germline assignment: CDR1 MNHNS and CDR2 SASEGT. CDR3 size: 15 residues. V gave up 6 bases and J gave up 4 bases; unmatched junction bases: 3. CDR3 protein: CASRGTSGAYNEQFF. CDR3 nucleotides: TGTGCCAGCAGGGGGACTAGCGGGGCTTACAATGAGCAGTTCTTC.

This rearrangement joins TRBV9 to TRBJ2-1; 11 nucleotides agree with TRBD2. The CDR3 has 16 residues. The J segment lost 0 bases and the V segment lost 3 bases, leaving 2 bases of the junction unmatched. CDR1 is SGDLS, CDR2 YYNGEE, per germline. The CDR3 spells CASSGTSGSSYNEQFF. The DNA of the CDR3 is TGTGCCAGCAGCGGCACTAGCGGGAGCTCCTACAATGAGCAGTTCTTC.

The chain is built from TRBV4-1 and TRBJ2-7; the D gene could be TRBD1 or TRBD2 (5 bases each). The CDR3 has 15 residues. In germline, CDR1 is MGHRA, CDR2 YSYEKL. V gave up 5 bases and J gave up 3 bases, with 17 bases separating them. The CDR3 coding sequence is TGCGCCAGCAGCGCGACCAAGGGACCGGGCTACGAGCAGTACTTC. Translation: CASSATKGPGYEQYF.

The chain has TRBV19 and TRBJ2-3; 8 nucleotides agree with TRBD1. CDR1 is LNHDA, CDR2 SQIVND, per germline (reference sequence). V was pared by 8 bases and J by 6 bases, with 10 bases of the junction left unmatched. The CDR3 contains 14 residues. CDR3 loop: CASDTGGRSDTQYF. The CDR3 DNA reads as TGTGCCAGTGACACAGGGGGGCGTTCGGATACGCAGTATTTT.